These 25 T cell receptor beta chains came from one sample sequenced in a study of PD-1 blockade in classical Hodgkin lymphoma. Every patient relapsed after autologous stem cell transplantation, and brentuximab vedotin exposure varied. Method: immunoSEQ multiplex PCR; TCRdb's copy keeps in-frame clones and lacks some. The sample contains 60,000 to 65,000 clones, about 91% of which appear only once. This sample comprised peripheral blood mononuclear cells (PBMCs), obtained at baseline. Receptors originate from a human donor with classical Hodgkin lymphoma.

V and J are TRBV30 and TRBJ2-7; 9 bases agree with TRBD2. There are 13 residues in the CDR3. Germline V CDR1 and CDR2: GTSNPN, SVGIG (reference sequence). Trimming took 3 bases from V and 6 from J; bases not matched to a gene: 6. The CDR3 DNA reads TGTGCCTGGAGAAAGCGGGGGGTATCCGAGCAGTACTTC. Protein: CAWRKRGVSEQYF.

The V and J genes are TRBV30 and TRBJ2-4; tentative D call: TRBD1 (5 bases). The length of the CDR3 is 13 residues. Germline V CDR1 and CDR2: GTSNPN, SVGIG (reference sequence). The V and J ends lost 4 bases and 0 bases respectively, with 7 bases between them. This CDR3 is CAWTGLAKNIQYF. Here the CDR3 DNA reads TGTGCCTGGACAGGGCTAGCCAAAAACATTCAGTACTTC.

This chain links TRBV5-1 with TRBJ2-5; tentatively, D is TRBD1 (6 bases). The germline V gene has CDR1 SGHRS and CDR2 YFSETQ. CDR3 length: 14 residues. The V gene lost 0 bases and the J gene lost 3 bases, with 9 bases spanning the gap. Here the CDR3 reads CASSLARTEETQYF. Written as DNA, the CDR3 is TGCGCCAGCAGCTTGGCTAGGACAGAAGAGACCCAGTACTTC.

This chain joins TRBV4-2 and TRBJ1-2, with D unclear. The CDR3 is 15 amino acids. Deletions cut 0 bases from V and 0 bases from J, with 8 bases between. Germline CDR1 and CDR2: LGHNA and YNFKEQ. As DNA, the CDR3 is TGTGCCAGCAGCCAAGAGGCAGTTACTAACTATGGCTACACCTTC. Protein: CASSQEAVTNYGYTF.

This chain joins TRBV11-2 and TRBJ1-2, with 8 nucleotides matching TRBD1. Germline V gene sequence: CDR1 SGHAT, CDR2 FQNNGV. The ends lost 4 bases at V and 6 bases at J; junction bases unmatched: 10. This CDR3 spans 15 amino acids. CDR3 in DNA: TGTGCCAGCAGCTCCCTCAGGGGGCAAGGGGATGGCTACACCTTC. This codes for CASSSLRGQGDGYTF.

The V call is TRBV7-8, the J call TRBJ2-7, with D maybe TRBD2 (5 bases). The CDR3 totals 13 residues. Germline values: CDR1 SGHVS, CDR2 FQNEAQ. V gave up 4 bases and J gave up 2 bases, with 9 bases separating them. CDR3 nucleotides: TGTGCCAGCAGCTCCGACGGGACCTACGAGCAGTACTTC. Amino acids: CASSSDGTYEQYF.

The chain is built from TRBV7-8 and TRBJ1-1; D call uncertain. Germline loops: CDR1 SGHVS, CDR2 FQNEAQ. Deletions cut 3 bases from V and 4 bases from J, with 9 bases between. This CDR3 has 13 residues. DNA for the CDR3: TGTGCCAGCAGCTTTGGGTCCGCCACTGAAGCTTTCTTT. Its protein is CASSFGSATEAFF.

The J gene is TRBJ1-1, the V gene TRBV7-2; the D is unclear. Germline values: CDR1 SGHTA, CDR2 FQGNSA. Trimming left V 5 bases short and J 0 bases short, with 10 bases between. The CDR3 is 14 residues long. The CDR3 DNA is TGTGCCAGCAGCCTTGAGACCCTGAACACTGAAGCTTTCTTT. Its protein is CASSLETLNTEAFF.

V gene TRBV12-5 combines with J gene TRBJ2-7; TRBD1 matches 7 bases. Trimming at V came to 6 bases and at J to 3 bases, leaving 5 bases not matched to a gene. Germline CDR1 reads LGHNT; CDR2 reads FRNRAP. The CDR3 runs 13 residues. CDR3 nucleotides: TGTGCTAGTGGCCTAGGGACAGACTACGAGCAGTACTTC. Its translation is CASGLGTDYEQYF.

The rearrangement uses TRBV15 and TRBJ2-7; D may be TRBD2 (5 bases). CDR3 length: 15 amino acids. CDR1 and CDR2 (germline): LNHNV, YYDKDF (reference sequence). V lost 1 base to trimming and J lost 0 bases, with 10 bases between them. Here the CDR3 DNA reads TGTGCCACCAGCAGAGGCGGCGCGGGCTCCTACGAGCAGTACTTC. Residues: CATSRGGAGSYEQYF. Supplemented by reference TRBV15 and TRBJ2-7, the full variable domain reads DAMVIQNPRYQVTQFGKPVTLSCSQTLNHNVMYWYQQKSSQAPKLLFHYYDKDFNNEADTPDNFQSRRPNTSFCFLDIRSPGLGDTAMYLCATSRGGAGSYEQYFGPGTRLTVT.

This clone was detected once. The chain recombines TRBV28 with TRBJ1-5; TRBD1 might be the D (6 bases). The CDR3 runs 16 residues. Trimming pared 2 bases from V and 3 bases from J, leaving 14 bases between. The germline CDR1 and CDR2 sequences are MDHEN and SYDVKM. The CDR3 DNA is TGTGCCAGCAGTTTAGGGGGGGCGCGGACCAATCAGCCCCAGCATTTT. It yields the protein CASSLGGARTNQPQHF.

V is TRBV9 and J is TRBJ1-3, with D tentatively TRBD1 (5 bases). The CDR3 consists of 17 residues. CDR1 and CDR2 (germline): SGDLS, YYNGEE. V lost 0 bases and J lost 2, with 15 bases in between. The CDR3 DNA reads TGTGCCAGCAGCGTAGGTGGGGGACCTCTCACTGGAAACACCATATATTTT. This sequence encodes CASSVGGGPLTGNTIYF.

This clone was detected only a few times. The gene calls are TRBV27 and TRBJ1-5; TRBD1 is a possible D gene (5 bases). The CDR3 contains 16 residues. In germline, CDR1 is MNHEY, CDR2 SMNVEV (reference sequence). V lost 6 bases to trimming and J lost 2 bases, with 17 bases between them. Here the CDR3 reads CASSRTPLGGNQPQHF. CDR3 coding DNA: TGTGCCAGCAGCCGTACCCCCCTGGGGGGCAATCAGCCCCAGCATTTT.

The chain employs TRBV19 and TRBJ2-3, with 10 nucleotides matching TRBD2. The germline gives CDR1 LNHDA, CDR2 SQIVND (reference sequence). The CDR3 spans 18 residues. V trimming: 1 base; J trimming: 2 bases; junction bases outside the gene matches: 9. The CDR3 sequence: CASSIALASGGYTDTQYF. DNA of the CDR3: TGTGCCAGTAGTATAGCATTGGCTAGCGGGGGTTACACAGATACGCAGTATTTT.

The CDR3 loop is CASSPGHRGPYEQYF. DNA of the CDR3: TGTGCCAGTAGCCCGGGGCACCGAGGGCCCTACGAGCAGTACTTC. The genes are TRBV19 and TRBJ2-7, with D possibly being TRBD1 or TRBD2 (5 bases each). V dropped 6 bases and J dropped 2 bases, with 17 bases sitting between them. The CDR3 consists of 15 residues. The germline gives CDR1 LNHDA, CDR2 SQIVND (reference sequence).

The chain's CDR3 is CASSSVGANTEAFF. The DNA for the CDR3 is TGTGCCAGCAGTTCTGTCGGGGCAAACACTGAAGCTTTCTTT. This chain connects TRBV28 to TRBJ1-1; a possible D gene is TRBD1 (5 bases). CDR1 and CDR2 from the germline V gene are MDHEN and SYDVKM. Trimming removed 4 bases from V and 2 bases from J, with 11 bases in between. This CDR3 comprises 14 residues.

This clone was recorded a few times. This rearrangement joins TRBV6-5 to TRBJ2-7; no definite D call. Trimming took 9 bases from V and 1 from J, leaving 16 bases between them. This CDR3 has 14 residues. Germline V CDR1 and CDR2: MNHEY, SVGAGI. In DNA, the CDR3 is TGTGCCAGTCGATCACAGTTTCCGTCCTACGAGCAGTACTTC. Translating gives CASRSQFPSYEQYF.

The J gene is TRBJ1-2, the V gene TRBV7-9, with D uncertain. CDR1 is SEHNR and CDR2 is FQNEAQ in the germline V gene (reference sequence). The CDR3 is 13 amino acids. V dropped 1 base and J dropped 8 bases, with 11 bases sitting between them. CDR3 sequence: CASSLGGPDGYTF. For the CDR3, the DNA is TGTGCCAGCAGCTTAGGCGGGCCGGACGGCTACACCTTC.

This clone was found once. This rearrangement joins TRBV4-3 to TRBJ1-1, with D uncertain. The germline CDR1 and CDR2 sequences are LGHNA and YSLEER. The CDR3 has 15 residues. Trimming removed 0 bases from V and 3 bases from J, with 11 bases in between. CDR3 nucleotides: TGCGCCAGCAGCCAAGATACGTCGTCTTACACTGAAGCTTTCTTT. As protein: CASSQDTSSYTEAFF.

V gene TRBV5-4 combines with J gene TRBJ1-2; unclear D gene. V lost 4 bases to trimming and J lost 0 bases, with 10 bases between them. The germline V gene encodes CDR1 SGHNT and CDR2 YYREEE (reference sequence). The CDR3 spans 14 residues. The CDR3 nucleotides read TGTGCCAGCAGCATCCTTACCCCTAACTATGGCTACACCTTC. Amino acid sequence: CASSILTPNYGYTF.

A single count supports this clone. The chain uses TRBV19 and TRBJ1-6; D is ambiguous. V shed 3 bases and J shed 7 bases, with 10 bases lying between them. This CDR3 contains 14 residues. Germline-derived CDR1 and CDR2 are LNHDA and SQIVND (reference sequence). The CDR3 DNA reads as TGTGCCAGTAGTATGAGGACGGTGAATTCACCCCTCCACTTT. It encodes CASSMRTVNSPLHF. Full variable domain (remainder filled in from reference TRBV19 and TRBJ1-6): DGGITQSPKYLFRKEGQNVTLSCEQNLNHDAMYWYRQDPGQGLRLIYYSQIVNDFQKGDIAEGYSVSREKKESFPLTVTSAQKNPTAFYLCASSMRTVNSPLHFGNGTRLTVT.

The CDR3 DNA follows: TGTGCCAGTAGTATCCCAGGGAGGGTCTATTCTGGGGCCAACGTCCTGACTTTC. This codes for CASSIPGRVYSGANVLTF. This chain links TRBV19 with TRBJ2-6; 7 nucleotides align to TRBD2. This CDR3 contains 18 residues. V shed 3 bases and J 1 base; nucleotides not matched to a gene: 9. Germline loops: CDR1 LNHDA, CDR2 SQIVND (reference sequence).

The rearrangement links TRBV19 to TRBJ1-5; no reliable D call. The CDR3 is made up of 15 amino acids. The V end was cut by 3 bases, the J end by 6 bases, with 15 bases between. Germline lookup yields CDR1 LNHDA and CDR2 SQIVND (reference sequence). The CDR3 here is CASSIPDGELQPQHF. CDR3 DNA sequence: TGTGCCAGTAGTATCCCGGACGGGGAGCTTCAGCCCCAGCATTTT.

This clone was seen a single time. The chain employs TRBV7-2 and TRBJ2-7; 7 bases map to TRBD1. CDR1 SGHTA and CDR2 FQGNSA come from the germline V gene. The CDR3 has 14 amino acids. V shed 5 bases and J 5 bases; nucleotides not matched to a gene: 9. CDR3 sequence (DNA): TGTGCCAGCAGCAAAACCGGGACAGTGAACGAGCAGTACTTC. It is translated as CASSKTGTVNEQYF.

Only one count was recorded for this clone. The J gene is TRBJ2-7, the V gene TRBV5-3; D not resolved. TRBV5-3 is designated an ORF whose function remains uncertain. The CDR3 sequence is 14 residues long. V dropped 0 bases and J dropped 6 bases, with 13 bases sitting between them. This chain's CDR3 is CARSLASRVPEQYF. In nucleotides, the CDR3 is TGTGCCAGAAGCTTGGCCTCCCGCGTTCCCGAGCAGTACTTC.